What follows are 26 T cell receptor beta chains derived from one specimen sequenced in a study of blood T cell repertoires in COVID-19. Assay used: immunoSEQ multiplex PCR; TCRdb lists only in-frame clones, some missing. The repertoire has over 150,000 clones, about nine tenths of them found once; the top ten carry around 21%. The specimen was peripheral blood. These TCRs come from a man aged 65 to 85 with active or convalescent COVID-19.

The chain is built from TRBV5-1 and TRBJ2-5, with TRBD2 identical over 16 bases. The CDR3 runs to 16 residues. J was trimmed by 5 bases and V by 2 bases; bases with no gene match: 3. Germline V gene data show CDR1 as SGHRS and CDR2 as YFSETQ. The CDR3 DNA follows: TGCGCCAGCAGCTTACCGGGACTAGCGGGAGGGGAGACCCAGTACTTC. This encodes CASSLPGLAGGETQYF.

The rearrangement joins TRBV6-5 to TRBJ1-1; TRBD1 agrees at 7 bases. The germline V gene encodes CDR1 MNHEY and CDR2 SVGAGI. Trimming removed 5 bases from V and 5 bases from J; junction bases left unmatched: 5. The CDR3 consists of 13 residues. The CDR3 protein is CASSTRQGTEAFF. CDR3 nucleotide sequence: TGTGCCAGCAGTACCCGACAGGGAACTGAAGCTTTCTTT.

This chain links TRBV4-2 with TRBJ1-3; 10 bases map to TRBD1. CDR3 size: 16 residues. V was clipped by 3 bases and J by 2 bases; unmatched bases: 4. Germline V gene data show CDR1 as LGHNA and CDR2 as YNFKEQ. CDR3 in DNA: TGTGCCAGCAGCCAGGGACAGGGGTCAACTGGAAACACCATATATTTT. Translating it yields CASSQGQGSTGNTIYF.

The V gene is TRBV2, the J gene TRBJ2-5; possible D gene TRBD2, 7 bases. The CDR3 covers 16 residues. Trimming cost V 1 base and J 4 bases, with 16 bases left between them. Germline V gene sequence: CDR1 SNHLY, CDR2 FYNNEI. CDR3 nucleotide sequence: TGTGCCAGCAGTGAAGGAGGGGTAAGGGGGGGAGAGACCCAGTACTTC. It encodes CASSEGGVRGGETQYF.

This clone appeared once. V usage is TRBV27 and J usage is TRBJ1-1; TRBD1 aligns across 11 bases. V dropped 4 bases and J dropped 2; count of bases not matched to a gene: 3. CDR3 length: 15 residues. Germline values: CDR1 MNHEY, CDR2 SMNVEV (reference sequence). The CDR3 DNA sequence: TGTGCCAGCAGTTCGGACAGGGGGCAAAACACTGAAGCTTTCTTT. Translated, it gives CASSSDRGQNTEAFF.

This clone occurred a few times. The chain carries TRBV10-2 and TRBJ1-5, with 9 bases that match TRBD1. With 6 bases clipped from V and 7 bases from J, the junction kept 13 bases outside the gene matches. The CDR3 consists of 16 residues. Germline-derived CDR1 and CDR2 are WSHSY and SAAADI. CDR3 amino acids: CASSQPTQGARQPQHF. CDR3 in DNA: TGCGCCAGCAGCCAGCCCACACAGGGGGCACGGCAGCCCCAGCATTTT.

The chain employs TRBV4-3 and TRBJ1-2; D perhaps matches TRBD1 (5 bases). CDR3 size: 13 residues. Germline lookup yields CDR1 LGHNA and CDR2 YSLEER. Trimming removed 3 bases at V and 8 bases at J, with 13 bases between. CDR3 in amino acids: CASSQTQGYGYTF. Written as DNA, the CDR3 is TGCGCCAGCAGCCAGACTCAGGGTTACGGCTACACCTTC.

The V call is TRBV11-2, the J call TRBJ1-3; no definite D call. Germline V gene sequence: CDR1 SGHAT, CDR2 FQNNGV. V dropped 2 bases and J dropped 0 bases, with 5 bases sitting between them. The CDR3 totals 14 residues. CDR3 in amino acids: CASSLKSSGNTIYF. CDR3 bases: TGTGCCAGCAGCTTAAAGAGCTCTGGAAACACCATATATTTT.

This chain links TRBV6-2 or TRBV6-3 with TRBJ1-2; D possibly corresponds to TRBD1 (5 bases). The CDR3 is 14 residues long. With 2 bases removed from V and 2 bases from J, the gap between germline ends came to 9 bases. The germline CDR1 and CDR2 sequences are MNHEY and SVGEGT. The CDR3 region is CASSYPDTNYGYTF. CDR3 bases: TGTGCCAGCAGTTACCCGGACACCAACTATGGCTACACCTTC.

The gene calls are TRBV7-2 and TRBJ2-7, with 8 bases identical to TRBD1. Germline V gives CDR1 SGHTA, CDR2 FQGNSA. J lost 3 bases, V lost 0 bases, and 7 bases had no gene match. CDR3 length: 16 amino acids. The CDR3 DNA reads TGTGCCAGCAGCTTAGCTCCGGCTACAGGGGGCTACGAGCAGTACTTC. Protein sequence: CASSLAPATGGYEQYF.

J is TRBJ1-4 and V is TRBV24-1; a possible D gene is TRBD1 (6 bases). CDR1 is KGHDR, CDR2 SFDVKD, per germline. V dropped 0 bases and J dropped 5 bases, with 15 bases sitting between them. The CDR3 extends over 17 amino acids. The CDR3 DNA follows: TGTGCCACCAGTGATTTGAAGTTGGGGGCTGGAAATGAAAAACTGTTTTTT. It codes for CATSDLKLGAGNEKLFF.

V usage is TRBV29-1 and J usage is TRBJ1-2; the D gene is possibly TRBD1 (5 bases). V lost 3 bases and J 3 bases, leaving 8 bases between the germline ends. The CDR3 spans 12 residues. Germline CDR1 SQVTM, CDR2 ANQGSEA. The chain's CDR3 is CSVDREHYGYTF. Here the CDR3 DNA reads TGCAGCGTTGACAGGGAACACTATGGCTACACCTTC.

The genes are TRBV5-1 and TRBJ1-4; 9 positions match TRBD1. Germline values: CDR1 SGHRS, CDR2 YFSETQ. The CDR3 consists of 15 residues. J gave up 8 bases and V 4 bases, and 9 bases lay outside the gene matches. The CDR3 DNA is TGCGCCAGCAGCCACCGACAGGGGGAAGGAGAAAAACTGTTTTTT. It codes for CASSHRQGEGEKLFF.

The CDR3 DNA reads as TGTGCCAGCAATCCCCCAGGGGGCGCAGCCGGGGAGCTGTTTTTT. It translates to CASNPPGGAAGELFF. The chain carries TRBV6-6 and TRBJ2-2; 8 bases are a match to TRBD1. CDR1 and CDR2 (germline): MNHNY, SVGAGI (reference sequence). The V segment lost 7 bases and the J segment 6 bases; nucleotides outside the gene matches: 10. The CDR3 is made up of 15 amino acids.

The J gene is TRBJ2-5, the V gene TRBV7-2, with a tentative D call TRBD1 (5 bases). CDR3 length: 13 amino acids. CDR1 is SGHTA, CDR2 FQGNSA, per germline. Trimming removed 4 bases from V and 1 base from J, with 7 bases in between. The CDR3 nucleotides are TGTGCCAGCAGCTCAGACAGCCAAGAGACCCAGTACTTC. It encodes CASSSDSQETQYF.

V gene TRBV12-5 combines with J gene TRBJ2-3, with 7 nucleotides matching TRBD2. This CDR3 spans 18 amino acids. Trimming removed 0 bases from V and 2 bases from J; junction bases left unmatched: 11. Germline CDR1 and CDR2: LGHNT and FRNRAP. The CDR3 nucleotides read TGTGCTAGTGGTTTGGTACATCCCCTAGCGGATCTCACAGATACGCAGTATTTT. Protein product: CASGLVHPLADLTDTQYF.

V usage is TRBV9 and J usage is TRBJ1-6, with 7 bases that match TRBD1. This CDR3 comprises 15 residues. Trimming at V came to 4 bases and at J to 3 bases, leaving 4 bases not matched to a gene. Germline V gives CDR1 SGDLS, CDR2 YYNGEE. CDR3 amino acids: CASSSGTVYNSPLHF. In nucleotides, the CDR3 is TGTGCCAGCAGCTCCGGGACAGTCTATAATTCACCCCTCCACTTT. Drawing the rest from reference TRBV9 and TRBJ1-6, the complete variable domain is DSGVTQTPKHLITATGQRVTLRCSPRSGDLSVYWYQQSLDQGLQFLIQYYNGEERAKGNILERFSAQQFPDLHSELNLSSLELGDSALYFCASSSGTVYNSPLHFGNGTRLTVT.

V usage is TRBV19 and J usage is TRBJ1-3; D perhaps matches TRBD1 (5 bases). The V end was cut by 5 bases, the J end by 2 bases, with 13 bases between. Germline V gene sequence: CDR1 LNHDA, CDR2 SQIVND (reference sequence). This CDR3 is 15 amino acids long. The DNA of the CDR3 is TGTGCCAGTAGTTCGCCGATCAGGGCTGGAAACACCATATATTTT. Its translation is CASSSPIRAGNTIYF.

The chain carries TRBV29-1 and TRBJ1-1; D might be TRBD1 (5 bases). This CDR3 contains 15 residues. Trimming removed 7 bases from V and 2 bases from J, with 20 bases in between. Germline V gene sequence: CDR1 SQVTM, CDR2 ANQGSEA. CDR3: CSASSQGPTNTEAFF. The CDR3 DNA is TGCAGCGCCAGCTCCCAGGGCCCCACCAACACTGAAGCTTTCTTT.

This sequence joins TRBV3-1 (or the pseudogene TRBV3-2) and TRBJ1-6, with no clear D. Trimming removed 0 bases from V and 4 bases from J, with 4 bases in between. The CDR3 is 14 residues long. CDR1 LGHDT and CDR2 YNNKEL come from the germline V gene (reference sequence). In nucleotides, the CDR3 is TGTGCCAGCAGCCAAGACCAGTATAATTCACCCCTCCACTTT. Protein sequence: CASSQDQYNSPLHF.

The gene calls are TRBV30 and TRBJ2-1, with 8 bases identical to TRBD2. The CDR3 has 14 amino acids. J was trimmed by 6 bases and V by 0 bases; bases with no gene match: 4. In germline, CDR1 is GTSNPN, CDR2 SVGIG (reference sequence). The DNA of the CDR3 is TGTGCCTGGAGTGTTAGACTAGCGAGCAATGAGCAGTTCTTC. It codes for CAWSVRLASNEQFF.

The chain is built from TRBV6-5 and TRBJ1-6; D is undetermined. Germline V gives CDR1 MNHEY, CDR2 SVGAGI. V gave up 0 bases and J gave up 9 bases, with 9 bases separating them. The CDR3 has 14 amino acids. CDR3 nucleotides: TGTGCCAGCAGTTACTCGAGGCGAGGTTCACCCCTCCACTTT. Translation gives CASSYSRRGSPLHF.

The J gene is TRBJ2-2, the V gene TRBV7-2, with D hard to call. This CDR3 region has 12 residues. Trimming took off 3 bases at V and 5 bases at J, with 4 bases between the two ends. Looked up from germline, CDR1 is SGHTA and CDR2 is FQGNSA. CDR3 loop: CASSLSTGELFF. As DNA, the CDR3 is TGTGCCAGCAGCTTGTCTACCGGGGAGCTGTTTTTT.

This sequence joins TRBV7-9 and TRBJ1-5, with 7 bases that match TRBD1. After removal of 2 bases from V and 8 bases from J, the junction contained 3 bases not matched to a gene. Germline CDR1 and CDR2: SEHNR and FQNEAQ (reference sequence). The CDR3 is 13 amino acids. CDR3 loop: CASSLQGDKPQHF. CDR3 DNA: TGTGCCAGCAGCTTACAGGGGGACAAGCCCCAGCATTTT.

The V gene is TRBV18, the J gene TRBJ1-1; D is perhaps TRBD1 (5 bases). Trimming took off 4 bases at V and 0 bases at J, with 15 bases between the two ends. Per the germline V gene, CDR1 is KGHSH and CDR2 is LQKENI. This CDR3 comprises 16 residues. In nucleotides, the CDR3 is TGTGCCAGCTCACGCACCCAGGGAGGGGTGAACACTGAAGCTTTCTTT. As protein: CASSRTQGGVNTEAFF. Together with reference TRBV18 and TRBJ1-1, the CDR3 gives the full variable domain: NAGVMQNPRHLVRRRGQEARLRCSPMKGHSHVYWYRQLPEEGLKFMVYLQKENIIDESGMPKERFSAEFPKEGPSILRIQQVVRGDSAAYFCASSRTQGGVNTEAFFGQGTRLTVV.

The sample holds one count of this clone. The chain couples TRBV3-1 (or the pseudogene TRBV3-2) to TRBJ1-1; a possible D gene is TRBD1 (5 bases). V was cut by 4 bases and J by 5 bases, with 11 bases left in between. Per germline, CDR1 LGHDT and CDR2 YNNKEL (reference sequence). The CDR3 sequence is 13 residues long. The DNA of the CDR3 is TGTGCCAGCAGCCCAACTGGGACTACTGAAGCTTTCTTT. It specifies CASSPTGTTEAFF.